This T cell receptor (beta chain) is from a study of graft-versus-host responses after intestinal transplantation. Profiling relied on immunoSEQ multiplex PCR, and the TCRdb table lists in-frame clones only, not all of them. Of about 110,000 clones in the sample, around 94% were seen once. A note on this clone: Its antigen is unknown.

The CDR3 is made up of 13 amino acids. The germline CDR1 and CDR2 sequences are SEHNR and FQNEAQ (reference sequence). V lost 5 bases and J lost 4, with 8 bases in between. General study findings and limits: Investigators detected GvH clones in recipient marrow, with some emerging earlier in ileum or blood.

The starting material was unstimulated CD8+ T cells sorted from spleen or lymph node cells, obtained before transplant. This chain joins TRBV7-9 and TRBJ2-2; D call uncertain. This clonotype was obtained from a human donor who was the organ donor for an intestinal transplant. CDR3 sequence reads: CASSLHSTGELFF. DNA of the CDR3: TGTGCCAGCAGCCTCCACTCCACCGGGGAGCTGTTTTTT.